The subject of this entry is one T cell receptor (beta chain). What it binds is unknown. This record comes from a study of OX40 agonist ivuxolimab in advanced cancers. Study-wide context: The patients received agonistic anti-OX40 (CD134) antibody ivuxolimab. General study findings and limits: The study found that CD8+ T cells averaged more expanded clones than CD4+. Low normalized T-cell clonal expansion was also seen in some nonresponders.

Assay: immunoSEQ multiplex PCR; the TCRdb copy retains only in-frame clones and omits some. This table has some 100,000 clones, approximately 81% appearing once. The material sequenced was CD4+ or CD8+ T cells sorted from blood, taken in a trial of the OX40 agonist ivuxolimab. The clonotype originates from an adult with an advanced solid tumor such as melanoma, head and neck, liver or kidney cancer.

The CDR3: CASSYDPTGNPYEQYV. The DNA of the CDR3 is TGTGCCAGCAGTTACGACCCGACAGGGAATCCCTACGAGCAGTACGTC. The V gene is TRBV6-6, the J gene TRBJ2-7; 7 bases are shared with TRBD1. The length of the CDR3 is 16 residues. Germline loops: CDR1 MNHNY, CDR2 SVGAGI (reference sequence). The trim removed 2 bases at V and 2 bases at J, leaving 9 bases unmatched.